This T cell receptor beta chain was sequenced during a study of T-cell reconstitution after alpha-beta-depleted transplantation in children (dated by TCRdb to 2015 to 2016). In the study overall: Using TCR repertoire profiling, the study followed T-cell immune reconstitution in a quantitative way in children after TCRalphabeta/CD19-depleted allogeneic hematopoietic cell transplantation. Here is what the overall study found, with its caveats: In some patients, the high TCRbeta diversity seen at day 60 was put down to recipient T cells and intrathymic progenitors that had survived conditioning. Over subsequent months, a decline in hyperexpanded clone frequencies was noted, and after one year, T-cell counts and TCRbeta diversity were mostly ascribed to newly produced T cells. Apparently early alphabetaT-cell count recovery about two months after transplant reportedly relied on only several hundred rapidly expanded clones derived from non-depleted graft cells.

Libraries were made using PCR. The instrument given in TCRdb is Illumina HiSeq 2500. TCR libraries were prepared with molecular barcoding, using unique molecular identifiers to normalize TCRbeta repertoire quantification. TCRdb applied fastp at Q25 and MiXCR to the public reads, then kept only in-frame beta chains. Identical CDR3 protein sequences are pooled into one entry, listed with their most common genes and DNA. This sample lists around 600,000 distinct CDR3 sequences; about 23% were detected once. The biggest ten clones account for 13% to 15% of the sample. The sample's treatment or condition label, decoded: allogeneic hematopoietic cell transplantation with graft depleted of TCRalphabeta T cells and CD19 B cells. The children who served as transplant recipients had been given grafts of TCRalphabeta/CD19-depleted allogeneic hematopoietic cells. There are many counts of this clonotype. Its cognate antigen has yet to be identified. No base quality information exists; no much larger clone differs at one position.

Trimming leaves V shorter by 8 bases and J shorter by 4 bases, with the junction holding 6 bases beyond the gene matches. Per the germline V gene, MNHEY is the CDR1 and SVGEGT is the CDR2. From cysteine to phenylalanine, the CDR3 is 13 amino acids long. Just the 39-base CDR3 DNA is kept, in frame starting at base 1. The sequence derives from a boy under two years old who had a stem cell transplant for acute myeloid leukemia, so the T cells may come from the graft donor. The sequences come from PBMCs, mostly from graft donor cells, collected 360 days after TCRalphabeta/CD19-depleted stem cell transplant. The chain is encoded by TRBV6-2 or TRBV6-3 joined to TRBJ2-3; the central 7 bases match TRBD1. The CDR3: CASRQGVPDTQYF. The DNA sequence reads TGTGCCAGCCGTCAGGGGGTGCCAGATACGCAGTATTTT.